A single sample is the source of the 13 T cell receptor beta chains below, sequenced in a study of blood T cell repertoires in COVID-19. This table comes from immunoSEQ multiplex PCR, and its TCRdb copy is limited to in-frame clones, with some not included. Altogether some 370,000 clones are present, more than 80% being singletons, with the ten largest covering roughly 1.2%. Sequencing was performed on peripheral blood. All receptors come from a man between 40 and 49 years old with acute or convalescent COVID-19.

The rearrangement links TRBV5-1 to TRBJ1-1, with a possible D match to TRBD1 (6 bases). The CDR3 is 14 residues long. Germline CDR1 SGHRS, CDR2 YFSETQ. Between the trimmed V and J ends, which lost 4 bases and 0 bases, there was a span of 10 bases. The CDR3, as DNA: TGCGCCAGCAGCACCGGGACAATGAACACTGAAGCTTTCTTT. Its translation: CASSTGTMNTEAFF.

This clone showed up just a few times. This chain joins TRBV2 and TRBJ2-1; perhaps TRBD2 as D (6 bases). Trimming removed 3 bases from V and 12 bases from J, with 12 bases in between. The CDR3 runs 12 residues. CDR1 is SNHLY, CDR2 FYNNEI, per germline. This CDR3 is CASSDRGERQFF. The CDR3 DNA sequence: TGTGCCAGCAGTGACCGCGGGGAAAGGCAGTTCTTC.

There are a few counts of this clone. Written as DNA, the CDR3 is TGTGCCAGCAGATACAGAAGTGAAAAACTGTTTTTT. Translating gives CASRYRSEKLFF. The genes are TRBV12-3 or TRBV12-4 and TRBJ1-4; D remains unclear. The germline V and J ends were trimmed by 6 bases and 7 bases, with 9 bases remaining between them. The CDR3 has 12 residues.

This rearrangement joins TRBV10-3 to TRBJ1-1, with unresolved D. V was cut by 2 bases and J by 2 bases, with 6 bases left in between. Germline CDR1 reads ENHRY; CDR2 reads SYGVKD. The length of the CDR3 is 13 residues. The CDR3: CAISEEINTEAFF. CDR3 bases: TGTGCCATCAGTGAGGAGATTAACACTGAAGCTTTCTTT.

The V call is TRBV19, the J call TRBJ2-7, with D maybe TRBD2 (6 bases). Trimming took 8 bases from V and 0 from J, leaving 17 bases between them. The CDR3 is 15 residues long. Germline CDR1 LNHDA, CDR2 SQIVND (reference sequence). The CDR3: CASGRGAGNSYEQYF. The CDR3 DNA follows: TGTGCCAGTGGGCGGGGAGCGGGCAACTCCTACGAGCAGTACTTC.

CDR3 sequence: CASSLQIYRGQTGELFF. CDR3 coding DNA: TGTGCCAGCAGCCTCCAGATTTACAGGGGGCAGACCGGGGAGCTGTTTTTT. The chain joins TRBV28 to TRBJ2-2; TRBD1 aligns across 9 bases. The junction had 13 bases not matched to a gene; V was cut back by 6 bases and J by 5 bases. CDR3 size: 17 residues. Germline V lookup: CDR1 MDHEN, CDR2 SYDVKM. Full variable domain (remainder filled in from reference TRBV28 and TRBJ2-2): DVKVTQSSRYLVKRTGEKVFLECVQDMDHENMFWYRQDPGLGLRLIYFSYDVKMKEKGDIPEGYSVSREKKERFSLILESASTNQTSMYLCASSLQIYRGQTGELFFGEGSRLTVL.

This clone was counted a single time. CDR3 bases: TGTGCCTGCGGCCTGGTTAGGGGGGAGCTGTTTTTT. Protein: CACGLVRGELFF. This sequence joins TRBV19 and TRBJ2-2, with D uncertain. The germline gives CDR1 LNHDA, CDR2 SQIVND (reference sequence). Trimming stripped 11 bases from V and 8 bases from J, with 15 bases between. The CDR3 spans 12 residues.

V gene TRBV11-2 combines with J gene TRBJ2-7, with 8 positions matching TRBD2. Germline loops: CDR1 SGHAT, CDR2 FQNNGV. After removal of 5 bases from V and 0 bases from J, the junction contained 3 bases not matched to a gene. The CDR3 loop spans 14 amino acids. CDR3: CASSGGRTSYEQYF. The CDR3, as DNA: TGTGCCAGCAGCGGCGGGAGGACCTCCTACGAGCAGTACTTC.

The chain links TRBV27 to TRBJ1-5; D unclear. CDR1 is MNHEY and CDR2 is SMNVEV in the germline V gene (reference sequence). CDR3 length: 16 residues. V was clipped by 7 bases and J by 1 base, with 17 bases between them. Here the CDR3 reads CASTPSAGRSNQPQHF. The CDR3 nucleotides read TGTGCCAGCACACCCTCGGCGGGAAGGAGCAATCAGCCCCAGCATTTT.

This chain connects TRBV27 to TRBJ2-7; TRBD2 is a possible D gene (5 bases). CDR1 MNHEY and CDR2 SMNVEV come from the germline V gene (reference sequence). This CDR3 contains 15 residues. With 2 bases removed from V and 0 bases from J, the gap between germline ends came to 11 bases. The CDR3: CASSLRRVSSYEQYF. The DNA for the CDR3 is TGTGCCAGCAGTTTACGGCGGGTGAGCTCCTACGAGCAGTACTTC.

The rearrangement uses TRBV21-1 and TRBJ2-7; the D call of TRBD1 is as the table states it, not checked on the DNA. TRBV21-1 is a known pseudogene. The CDR3 length is 12 residues. The CDR3 sequence: CASSPGEYEQYF. The CDR3 coding sequence is TGTGCCAGTTCCCCAGGGGAGTACGAGCAGTACTTC.

V is TRBV30 and J is TRBJ2-3; 7 bases fit TRBD1. Germline trimming cut 4 bases from V and 4 bases from J; bases unmatched to any gene: 5. This CDR3 is 13 amino acids long. The germline CDR1 and CDR2 sequences are GTSNPN and SVGIG (reference sequence). The CDR3 is CAWTQGSPDTQYF. CDR3 in DNA: TGTGCCTGGACACAGGGGAGCCCAGATACGCAGTATTTT.

The gene calls are TRBV14 and TRBJ2-1, with TRBD2 matching 10 bases. The CDR3 is 15 residues long. Trimming at V came to 4 bases and at J to 2 bases, leaving 2 bases not matched to a gene. The V gene's germline CDR1 is SGHDN and CDR2 FVKESK. This chain's CDR3 is CASSPSGRPYNEQFF. In DNA form, the CDR3 reads TGTGCCAGCAGCCCTAGCGGGAGACCCTACAATGAGCAGTTCTTC.